This T cell receptor (beta chain) stems from a study of T cells after yellow fever vaccination. Study in general: Fractions of low cell number were prepared using SMART-Seq v4 Ultra Low Input.

TCRdb itself ran the 5' RACE reads through MiXCR, one entry per CDR3 protein. This repertoire shows 300,000 to 350,000 distinct CDR3 sequences, around 4.4% found once; its top ten account for roughly a fifth. The V end lost 2 bases, the J end lost 1 base, and 12 bases lay between the germline ends. Germline V gives CDR1 SGHVS, CDR2 FQNEAQ. This CDR3 contains 15 residues. General study findings and limits: Clonotype sharing between CD4 and CD8 compartments was small.

In its sample, this clonotype was seen many times. What it binds is not known. Sample: PBMCs, taken 15 days after the yellow fever booster vaccination. The chain recombines TRBV7-8 with TRBJ2-7; D is perhaps TRBD2 (5 bases). The origin of this receptor is a man between 18 and 35 years old who received the YFV17D yellow fever vaccine. CDR3 DNA sequence: TGTGCCAGCAGCTTACCCGGTCGGGAATCCTACGAGCAGTACGTC. Protein sequence: CASSLPGRESYEQYV.